The present T cell receptor beta chain was sequenced within a study of blood T cell repertoires in COVID-19 (dated by TCRdb to the early 2020s). About the full investigation: Samples from collaborators originated in the United States, Italy and Spain and spanned both the acute and convalescent phases of COVID-19. The repertoires were made available in a free public database intended to serve as a resource for research on the immune response to SARS-CoV-2. The samples were drawn from two sources: the first 160 participants of the ongoing ImmuneRACE study, and 1,254 subjects contributed by 6 global collaborators. The dataset comprised deeply sampled blood TCRbeta repertoires from subjects exposed to, actively infected with, or recovered from COVID-19. The prospective study material was composed of cDNA or gDNA derived from T cells, B-cell-depleted T cells, or PBMCs. Sample metadata almost always included a de-identified subject ID, COVID-19 status, age in years and sex. Where HLA class I and class II types were available, the types were taken from metadata supplied by the sample provider, not from assay-based typing. Study-level results and caveats: The quantity of clinical and demographic metadata differed by source and by participant and was supplied without curation.

The germline V gene provides CDR1 SGHTA and CDR2 FQGNSA. V is trimmed back by 3 bases and J by 5 bases, and the junction contains 11 bases that no gene match accounts for. Spanning cysteine to phenylalanine, the CDR3 consists of 17 amino acids. Only the CDR3 DNA is retained, 51 bases long and in frame from the first base. TCRbeta CDR3 regions were amplified from genomic DNA by means of the immunoSEQ Assay, a bias-controlled multiplex PCR. The paper's data handling went like this. The number of nucleated cells in each sample was estimated by amplification of reference gene primers within the assay. Sequence reads were collapsed and filtered to measure the absolute abundance of every unique TCRbeta CDR3 rearrangement. Productive Simpson clonality was computed per sample as the square root of Simpson's diversity index over productive rearrangements. Sourced from immuneACCESS, this table was stored by TCRdb with only in-frame sequences that have V and J called. A share of the clones is absent; for the studies checked, an unresolved V gene accounts for under half, and the remainder has no known explanation. V and J calls and clone size are given by that table; D and trimming were obtained from the DNA. This sample comprises 96,000 or so clones, approximately 91% of them detected only once. The ten top clones hold 2.9% of the sample.

Comments on this clone: Its specific antigen is unknown. No qualities accompany the bases; no much larger clone lies one base away.

The collaborating institutions used their own protocols to collect whole blood in K2EDTA tubes. For TCRbeta analysis, collaborator samples were shipped as frozen whole blood, as isolated PBMCs, or as DNA extracted from either sample type. This sequence was found in a woman aged 80 or over with acute or convalescent COVID-19. The sequenced sample consisted of peripheral blood. The chain joins TRBV7-2 to TRBJ2-2; 8 bases in the junction line up with TRBD1. The bases read TGTGCCAGCAGCTTTCAGGGGGCGCGTTTAGGGACCGGGGAGCTGTTTTTT. Its protein product is CASSFQGARLGTGELFF.